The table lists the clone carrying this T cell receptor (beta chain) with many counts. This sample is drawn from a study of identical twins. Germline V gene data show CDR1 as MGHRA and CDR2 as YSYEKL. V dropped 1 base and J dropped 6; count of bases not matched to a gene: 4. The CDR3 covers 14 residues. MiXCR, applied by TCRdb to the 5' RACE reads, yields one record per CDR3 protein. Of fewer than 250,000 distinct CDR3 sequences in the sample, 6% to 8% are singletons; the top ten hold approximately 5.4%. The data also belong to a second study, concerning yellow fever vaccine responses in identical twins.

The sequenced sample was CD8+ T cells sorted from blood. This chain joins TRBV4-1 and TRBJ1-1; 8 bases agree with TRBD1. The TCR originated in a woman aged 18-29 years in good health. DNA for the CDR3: TGCGCCAGCAGCCAAGCCAGGGGGCTCGCTGAAGCTTTCTTT. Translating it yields CASSQARGLAEAFF.